This T cell receptor (beta chain) was retrieved from a study of PD-1 blockade in classical Hodgkin lymphoma. The length of the CDR3 is 15 residues. V lost 3 bases to trimming and J lost 6 bases; unmatched junction nucleotides: 9. The germline V gene has CDR1 SGHVS and CDR2 FNYEAQ. Study outcomes and limitations: Factors driving the repertoire differences, possibly disease activity or prior therapy, remain undefined. Complete responders possessed baseline diversity comparable to newly diagnosed patients. Patients with an early start, nivolumab under 1 year after ASCT, were excluded. The study reported lower baseline TCR diversity in newly diagnosed patients than in healthy donors.

Every one of the patients relapsed after autologous stem cell transplantation (brentuximab vedotin exposure was variable). Produced via immunoSEQ multiplex PCR; TCRdb's table is partial and in-frame only. The sample lists about 59,000 clones, under 95% seen once, with 7.5% to 10% in the top ten. Details on this clone: Its antigen is unidentified.

The J gene is TRBJ2-7, the V gene TRBV7-6; 9 nucleotides match TRBD1. Sequencing was performed on peripheral blood mononuclear cells (PBMCs), taken at baseline. The TCR comes from a human donor with classical Hodgkin lymphoma. CDR3 loop: CASSFVGGQGSEQYF. CDR3 sequence (DNA): TGTGCCAGCAGCTTTGTCGGGGGACAGGGTTCCGAGCAGTACTTC.